These 26 T cell receptor beta chains were sequenced from one sample in a study of graft-versus-host responses after intestinal transplantation. Their specific antigens are unknown. The repertoire was sequenced with immunoSEQ multiplex PCR; TCRdb's copy has only in-frame clones and lacks some. The table shows about 88,000 clones, with around 90% occurring only once. The sample here was unstimulated CD4+ T cells sorted from spleen or lymph node cells, taken before transplant. The receptors stem from a human donor who was the organ donor for an intestinal transplant.

This chain links TRBV27 with TRBJ2-3; 13 bases match TRBD2. Germline-derived CDR1 and CDR2 are MNHEY and SMNVEV (reference sequence). The CDR3 has 17 amino acids. J was trimmed by 4 bases and V by 7 bases; bases with no gene match: 11. In DNA, the CDR3 is TGTGCCAGCACCCAATTGGGACTAGCGGGACCGGCAGATACGCAGTATTTT. This sequence encodes CASTQLGLAGPADTQYF.

V and J are TRBV27 and TRBJ1-2; 7 bases agree with TRBD1. The J segment lost 2 bases and the V segment lost 6 bases, leaving 9 bases of the junction unmatched. This CDR3 is 15 amino acids long. Per the germline V gene, CDR1 is MNHEY and CDR2 is SMNVEV (reference sequence). The CDR3 region is CASSPTGTANYGYTF. CDR3 DNA sequence: TGTGCCAGCAGCCCCACCGGGACAGCAAACTATGGCTACACCTTC.

The rearrangement joins TRBV6-1 to TRBJ2-3; perhaps TRBD1 as D (6 bases). The length of the CDR3 is 14 residues. Trimming cost V 3 bases and J 4 bases, with 11 bases left between them. CDR1 is MNHNS and CDR2 is SASEGT in the germline V gene. The CDR3 DNA follows: TGTGCCAGCAGTGATAGGGGGTTGGCAGATACGCAGTATTTT. Its translation is CASSDRGLADTQYF.

V and J are TRBV7-3 and TRBJ2-7; 11 nucleotides line up with TRBD2. Trimming took 0 bases from V and 2 from J; bases not matched to a gene: 12. The CDR3 is 19 residues long. From germline, CDR1 is SGHTA and CDR2 FQGTGA. Written as DNA, the CDR3 is TGTGCCAGCAGCTTAACGAGTGGGCCACTAGCGGGAGTCCCCTACGAGCAGTACTTC. The encoded protein is CASSLTSGPLAGVPYEQYF.

The chain is built from TRBV5-4 and TRBJ2-7, with D perhaps TRBD2 (6 bases). This CDR3 comprises 14 residues. Germline V CDR1 and CDR2: SGHNT, YYREEE (reference sequence). Trimming removed 3 bases at V and 4 bases at J, with 14 bases between. The CDR3 region has the DNA TGTGCCAGCAGCTCGGGAGCCCCCGTATACGAGCAGTACTTC. It encodes CASSSGAPVYEQYF. Full variable domain (missing parts from reference TRBV5-4 and TRBJ2-7): ETGVTQSPTHLIKTRGQQVTLRCSSQSGHNTVSWYQQALGQGPQFIFQYYREEENGRGNFPPRFSGLQFPNYSSELNVNALELDDSALYLCASSSGAPVYEQYFGPGTRLTVT.

This chain connects TRBV9 to TRBJ2-5; possibly TRBD2 for D (5 bases). Between the trimmed V and J ends, which lost 0 bases and 5 bases, there was a span of 17 bases. This CDR3 is 16 amino acids long. The V gene's germline CDR1 is SGDLS and CDR2 YYNGEE. DNA of the CDR3: TGTGCCAGCAGCGTAGATTTGTCACTACCGGGGGAGACCCAGTACTTC. As protein: CASSVDLSLPGETQYF.

This clone was picked up one time. The rearrangement uses TRBV27 and TRBJ2-5, with 11 bases lining up with TRBD2. The trim removed 5 bases at V and 5 bases at J, leaving 7 bases unmatched. The CDR3 consists of 15 residues. Germline CDR1 is MNHEY and CDR2 is SMNVEV (reference sequence). The CDR3 protein is CASSTLAGVGETQYF. CDR3 sequence (DNA): TGTGCCAGCAGTACACTAGCGGGAGTGGGGGAGACCCAGTACTTC.

This chain connects TRBV6-5 to TRBJ2-5; possibly TRBD2 for D (6 bases). Per the germline V gene, CDR1 is MNHEY and CDR2 is SVGAGI. The CDR3 totals 13 residues. The CDR3 DNA is TGTGCGACGGGAGCCGCGGGGCAAGAGACCCAGTACTTC. This gives the protein CATGAAGQETQYF.

The chain joins TRBV19 to TRBJ1-4, with D perhaps matching TRBD1 (6 bases). This CDR3 has 15 residues. V was clipped by 4 bases and J by 5 bases, with 14 bases between them. Looked up from germline, CDR1 is LNHDA and CDR2 is SQIVND (reference sequence). The CDR3 loop is CASSSTGNSNEKLFF. Written as DNA, the CDR3 is TGTGCCAGTAGTAGTACAGGGAACTCCAATGAAAAACTGTTTTTT. Looking up the rest from reference TRBV19 and TRBJ1-4 gives the full variable domain: DGGITQSPKYLFRKEGQNVTLSCEQNLNHDAMYWYRQDPGQGLRLIYYSQIVNDFQKGDIAEGYSVSREKKESFPLTVTSAQKNPTAFYLCASSSTGNSNEKLFFGSGTQLSVL.

The rearrangement uses TRBV6-5 and TRBJ1-2; D is ambiguous. The germline CDR1 and CDR2 sequences are MNHEY and SVGAGI. CDR3 length: 13 amino acids. Trimming left V 6 bases short and J 4 bases short, with 12 bases between. CDR3 residues: CASSREKRYGYTF. CDR3 nucleotides: TGTGCCAGCAGCCGTGAGAAGCGCTATGGCTACACCTTC.

This clone occurred once. The chain is built from TRBV5-5 and TRBJ1-3; D unclear. CDR1 and CDR2 (germline): SGHKS, YYEKEE (reference sequence). The CDR3 covers 11 residues. The ends were cut back, 4 bases at V and 4 bases at J, with 3 bases in the middle. The CDR3 DNA reads TGTGCCAGCAGCCCGGGAAACACCATATATTTT. Its translation: CASSPGNTIYF.

The gene calls are TRBV6-5 and TRBJ2-7; tentative D call: TRBD2 (7 bases). Germline values: CDR1 MNHEY, CDR2 SVGAGI. The CDR3 length is 16 residues. V was trimmed by 0 bases and J by 2 bases, leaving 14 bases between them. In DNA form, the CDR3 reads TGTGCCAGCAGTTACTCGAGGAGGGGGGGTCCCTACGAGCAGTACTTC. The encoded protein is CASSYSRRGGPYEQYF.

The V gene is TRBV4-1, the J gene TRBJ1-2; 7 bases map to TRBD1. CDR3 length: 14 amino acids. Per the germline V gene, CDR1 is MGHRA and CDR2 is YSYEKL. J gave up 7 bases and V 1 base, and 6 bases lay outside the gene matches. The CDR3 DNA reads as TGCGCCAGCAGCCAAGTCGACAGGGAAAGTGGCTACACCTTC. Protein product: CASSQVDRESGYTF.

The gene calls are TRBV7-2 and TRBJ2-3, with 8 bases aligning to TRBD2. With V trimmed by 8 bases and J by 4 bases, 5 bases remained unmatched. This CDR3 spans 13 amino acids. Germline V CDR1 and CDR2: SGHTA, FQGNSA. The CDR3 DNA reads as TGTGCCAGCTCTCGGGGGGGCCCAGATACGCAGTATTTT. Translated: CASSRGGPDTQYF.

This chain links TRBV11-1 with TRBJ2-1; D is ambiguous. CDR3 length: 13 residues. V was clipped by 5 bases and J by 6 bases, with 11 bases between them. Looked up from germline, CDR1 is SGHAT and CDR2 is FQDESV (reference sequence). The chain's CDR3 is CASSNGRLNEQFF. CDR3 bases: TGTGCCAGCAGCAATGGGCGTCTCAATGAGCAGTTCTTC.

The V gene is TRBV14, the J gene TRBJ1-1; 7 positions match TRBD1. The J segment lost 2 bases and the V segment lost 4 bases, leaving 7 bases of the junction unmatched. The CDR3 sequence is 15 residues long. CDR1 is SGHDN and CDR2 is FVKESK in the germline V gene. CDR3 nucleotides: TGTGCCAGCAGCCGAGGACAGGTACTAAACACTGAAGCTTTCTTT. Its translation is CASSRGQVLNTEAFF.

This sequence joins TRBV9 and TRBJ2-2; 8 positions match TRBD2. The CDR3 extends over 16 amino acids. The germline V gene encodes CDR1 SGDLS and CDR2 YYNGEE. Germline trimming cut 0 bases from V and 7 bases from J; bases unmatched to any gene: 8. The CDR3 region is CASSVGRGGVDGELFF. Here the CDR3 DNA reads TGTGCCAGCAGCGTAGGTCGGGGGGGAGTTGACGGGGAGCTGTTTTTT.

The rearrangement uses TRBV28 and TRBJ2-3; TRBD2 aligns across 10 bases. This CDR3 is built from 15 residues. Germline CDR1 is MDHEN and CDR2 is SYDVKM. Trimming at V came to 3 bases and at J to 1 base, leaving 1 base not matched to a gene. The CDR3 loop reads CASSFLAGGTDTQYF. The CDR3 nucleotides read TGTGCCAGCAGTTTCCTAGCGGGAGGCACAGATACGCAGTATTTT.

The V gene is TRBV11-3, the J gene TRBJ1-1; 8 positions match TRBD1. The J segment lost 9 bases and the V segment lost 0 bases, leaving 0 bases of the junction unmatched. The germline CDR1 and CDR2 sequences are SGHNT and YENEEA. CDR3 length: 12 amino acids. The CDR3 reads CASSLDRGQAFF. CDR3 coding DNA: TGTGCCAGCAGCTTAGACAGGGGGCAAGCTTTCTTT.

The chain's CDR3 is CATSRGAMAWEQYF. CDR3 sequence (DNA): TGTGCCACCAGCAGAGGTGCCATGGCCTGGGAGCAGTACTTC. The chain recombines TRBV15 with TRBJ2-7; D is undetermined. There are 14 residues in the CDR3. V gave up 1 base and J gave up 7 bases, with 14 bases separating them. Germline lookup yields CDR1 LNHNV and CDR2 YYDKDF (reference sequence). Drawing the rest from reference TRBV15 and TRBJ2-7, the complete variable domain is DAMVIQNPRYQVTQFGKPVTLSCSQTLNHNVMYWYQQKSSQAPKLLFHYYDKDFNNEADTPDNFQSRRPNTSFCFLDIRSPGLGDTAMYLCATSRGAMAWEQYFGPGTRLTVT.

V and J are TRBV5-4 and TRBJ2-7; 13 bases are shared with TRBD2. Trimming removed 1 base from V and 7 bases from J; junction bases left unmatched: 8. Germline loops: CDR1 SGHNT, CDR2 YYREEE (reference sequence). The CDR3 is made up of 16 amino acids. The CDR3 region is CASSLLFTSGGVEQYF. Here the CDR3 DNA reads TGTGCCAGCAGCTTGCTCTTCACTAGCGGGGGGGTTGAGCAGTACTTC.

This clone was recorded only once. This chain joins TRBV27 and TRBJ1-3, with D perhaps TRBD1 (5 bases). The CDR3 runs to 15 residues. V was trimmed by 6 bases and J by 0 bases, leaving 12 bases between them. Germline CDR1 and CDR2: MNHEY and SMNVEV (reference sequence). This CDR3 is CASSPAGGSGNTIYF. The CDR3 DNA is TGTGCCAGCAGCCCGGCGGGGGGCTCTGGAAACACCATATATTTT.

The gene calls are TRBV28 and TRBJ2-1, with D maybe TRBD2 (5 bases). The V gene's germline CDR1 is MDHEN and CDR2 SYDVKM. The CDR3 is 13 amino acids. The V end lost 7 bases, the J end lost 2 bases, and 9 bases lay between the germline ends. CDR3 coding DNA: TGTGCCAGCACAGGCGGGCCCTACAATGAGCAGTTCTTC. It encodes CASTGGPYNEQFF.

The genes are TRBV9 and TRBJ2-5; TRBD2 aligns across 10 bases. The end of the DNA is better explained by TRBJ2-7, so the J call may be wrong. Per germline, CDR1 SGDLS and CDR2 YYNGEE. The length of the CDR3 is 17 residues. CDR3 bases: TGTGCCAGCAGCGTAGGATCTTACGGGACTAGCGTCTACGAGCAGTACTTC. Residues: CASSVGSYGTSVYEQYF.

This clone was observed once. The chain recombines TRBV7-2 with TRBJ1-1, with D tentatively TRBD1 (5 bases). This CDR3 is 18 amino acids long. CDR1 SGHTA and CDR2 FQGNSA come from the germline V gene. V dropped 3 bases and J dropped 1 base, with 21 bases sitting between them. The CDR3: CASSFLRRVGRRNTEAFF. CDR3 bases: TGTGCCAGCAGCTTCTTGCGCAGGGTCGGCCGTCGGAACACTGAAGCTTTCTTT.

The rearrangement joins TRBV5-1 to TRBJ2-3; 11 bases agree with TRBD2. Germline trimming cut 3 bases from V and 4 bases from J; bases unmatched to any gene: 7. The CDR3 sequence is 16 residues long. Germline CDR1 and CDR2: SGHRS and YFSETQ. CDR3 sequence: CASSWTSGLRPDTQYF. The CDR3 coding sequence is TGCGCCAGCAGCTGGACTAGCGGGCTCCGTCCAGATACGCAGTATTTT. The full variable domain, completed using reference TRBV5-1 and TRBJ2-3, is KAGVTQTPRYLIKTRGQQVTLSCSPISGHRSVSWYQQTPGQGLQFLFEYFSETQRNKGNFPGRFSGRQFSNSRSEMNVSTLELGDSALYLCASSWTSGLRPDTQYFGPGTRLTVL.